This T cell receptor beta chain appears in the sequencing data of a study of neurological immune-mediated disorders. Trimming cost V 6 bases and J 0 bases; bases outside gene matches: 11. There are 17 residues in the CDR3. From germline, CDR1 is SGHVS and CDR2 FNYEAQ. Study-wide results and caveats: The greatest TCR clonal expansion appeared in HTLV-1-associated myelopathy and the smallest, falling below healthy controls, in multiple sclerosis. CDR3 amino acid sequences of expanded clones were not shared across subjects, a result suggesting private repertoires in all groups.

In its sample, this clonotype was seen many times. Its antigen is unidentified. Where libraries were unsorted, they were derived from 2 million PBMCs stored at -80 degrees C. Synthesis of cDNA was performed by 5'RACE using 10-nucleotide random UMIs. TCRdb fed the 5' RACE reads into MiXCR, producing one record per CDR3 protein. The sample yields 53,000 or so distinct CDR3 sequences, 10% to 15% seen once. Sequenced material: PBMCs. The clonotype comes from a woman aged 60-75 years with HTLV-1-associated myelopathy (HAM/TSP). This rearrangement joins TRBV7-6 to TRBJ1-3; 7 bases fit TRBD1. The CDR3 nucleotides are TGTGCCAGCAGTCATCAAGCAGGGACAGCCTCTGGAAACACCATATATTTT. It yields the protein CASSHQAGTASGNTIYF.